This T cell receptor beta chain was documented in a study of T cell responses to AZD1222 COVID-19 vaccine. At the level of the study: Second-dose schedules of about 4 or about 12 weeks were combined. Notes on the study in general: Among the donors, most were white British and more were female, and clonal diversity was possibly underestimated. Spike-specific TCR breadth rose after two AZD1222 doses, and depth rose as well. There were vaccine-associated CD4 TCRs across spike, dominant at 160-218 and 743-854.

Assay used: immunoSEQ multiplex PCR; TCRdb lists only in-frame clones, some missing. The sample holds approximately 90,000 clones; around 90% are singletons and the top ten take about an eighth. In germline, CDR1 is MDHEN, CDR2 SYDVKM. This CDR3 spans 15 amino acids. V was clipped by 5 bases and J by 3 bases; unmatched bases: 7. This clone has just one count. Its antigen is unidentified. The chain links TRBV28 to TRBJ2-3; 8 bases are shared with TRBD1. The TCR was taken from an adult in good health. Sequencing was performed on peripheral blood, taken on day 0 of AZD1222 vaccination. The CDR3 DNA is TGTGCCAGCAGTCTTGGACAGGGCCGAACAGATACGCAGTATTTT. This sequence encodes CASSLGQGRTDTQYF.